A selection of T cell receptor beta chains follows, all from one sample in a study of T cells in localized non-small cell lung cancer. Clones were read by immunoSEQ multiplex PCR, and TCRdb kept only the in-frame ones, dropping some. The table has about 24,000 clones, more than 75% seen once. The input for sequencing was peripheral blood, taken before any cancer treatment. These receptor sequences come from a male donor at least 60 years old with stage II squamous cell lung carcinoma. Each CDR3 is given with its conserved first and last residue. D genes are given only for firm matches. Part of the rows lack a size; the others show once, few, many or a class for expanded clones.

clone size,D gene,J gene,V gene,CDR3 DNA,CDR3 protein
NA,NA,TRBJ2-7,TRBV20-1,TGCAGTGCTAGAGATATGATCGAGCAGTACTTC,CSARDMIEQYF
NA,NA,TRBJ1-5,TRBV9,TGTGCCAGCAGCGTAGGATGGGGGGACGGGGAGCCCCAGCATTTT,CASSVGWGDGEPQHF
NA,NA,TRBJ2-1,TRBV19,TGTGCCAGTAGTGGTCAGAGCTCCTACAATGAGCAGTTCTTC,CASSGQSSYNEQFF
NA,TRBD1,TRBJ2-4,TRBV11-3,TGTGCCAGCAGCTTAGCGGACAGGGCCAAAAACATTCAGTACTTC,CASSLADRAKNIQYF
NA,NA,TRBJ1-5,TRBV10-3,TGTGCCATCAGTGAGTCCGATCAGCCCCAGCATTTT,CAISESDQPQHF
NA,TRBD1,TRBJ1-5,TRBV19,TGTGCCAGTAGTCCAGGGGACAGGGTTATTTATCAGCCCCAGCATTTT,CASSPGDRVIYQPQHF
NA,TRBD1,TRBJ1-3,TRBV6-6,TGTGCCAGCAATGGAGGACAGGCCTACTCTGGAAACACCATATATTTT,CASNGGQAYSGNTIYF
NA,NA,TRBJ1-1,TRBV2,TGTGCCAGCACCACATGGGAAACTGAAGCTTTCTTT,CASTTWETEAFF
NA,NA,TRBJ2-1,TRBV7-3,TGTGCCAGCAGTATTACTGGGGCCCCATTTTACAATGAGCAGTTCTTC,CASSITGAPFYNEQFF
once,NA,TRBJ2-7,TRBV5-5,TGTGCCAGCAGCTTGGAAGGTAGACTCTCCTACGAGCAGTACTTC,CASSLEGRLSYEQYF
NA,NA,TRBJ2-6,TRBV4-1,TGCGCCAGCAGCCAAGGAACCGGGATCTCTGGGGCCAACGTCCTGACTTTC,CASSQGTGISGANVLTF
NA,NA,TRBJ1-1,TRBV6-5,TGTGCCAGCAGTTACCGGTCGAACACTGAAGCTTTCTTT,CASSYRSNTEAFF
NA,NA,TRBJ2-5,TRBV6-5,TGTGCCAGCAGTTACGGGCGAGGGACCCAGTACTTC,CASSYGRGTQYF
NA,TRBD2,TRBJ2-2,TRBV9,TGTGCCAGCAGCGCCCAAGGACTAGCGGGTGTTTCCGGGGAGCTGTTTTTT,CASSAQGLAGVSGELFF
NA,NA,TRBJ1-1,TRBV13,TGTGCCAGCAGCTTAGTAGGGGGGAACACTGAAGCTTTCTTT,CASSLVGGNTEAFF
NA,TRBD2,TRBJ2-5,TRBV5-1,TGCGCCAGCAGCTTACAGCGGGGGCCAGCAGAGACCCAGTACTTC,CASSLQRGPAETQYF
NA,TRBD1,TRBJ2-1,TRBV5-6,TGTGCCAGCTTGGGGGCCGGGACAGGGTACAACAATGAGCAGTTCTTC,CASLGAGTGYNNEQFF
NA,NA,TRBJ1-3,TRBV11-2,TGTGCCAGCAGCTTAGAATCTGGAAACACCATATATTTT,CASSLESGNTIYF
once,TRBD1,TRBJ1-5,TRBV7-9,TGTGCCAGCAGCCCTACAGGGGTCGGTAATCAGCCCCAGCATTTT,CASSPTGVGNQPQHF
NA,NA,TRBJ2-2,TRBV9,TGTGCCAGCAGCGAAACCGGGACACTAGTCGGGGAGCTGTTTTTT,CASSETGTLVGELFF
NA,NA,TRBJ1-5,TRBV6-5,TGTGCCAGCAGGTCCTGGGGTAGGGATCAGCCCCAGCATTTT,CASRSWGRDQPQHF
once,NA,TRBJ1-5,TRBV19,TGTGCCAGTAGTATCGGGGGGGGTCATAGCAATCAGCCCCAGCATTTT,CASSIGGGHSNQPQHF
NA,TRBD1,TRBJ1-4,TRBV28,TGTGCCAGCAGTCCCCCAGGGGGGCTTTGGGAAAAACTGTTTTTT,CASSPPGGLWEKLFF